The 28 T cell receptor beta chains in this list originate from one sample, sequenced in a study of blood T cell repertoires in COVID-19 (dated by TCRdb to the early 2020s). Library creation used the immunoSEQ multiplex PCR assay. The source is immuneACCESS, and TCRdb retained only in-frame sequences with V and J called. Part of the clones is not carried over; for the studies checked, unresolved V genes explain less than half of this, and the remainder is unexplained. The sample table lists roughly 120,000 clones, approximately 85% of them with a count of one. Approximately 5% of the sample is held by the ten biggest clonotypes. Sequenced input: peripheral blood. These receptors all come from a human donor in a cohort sampled during active COVID-19.

This chain connects TRBV2 to TRBJ2-7; 9 bases fit TRBD2. This CDR3 has 12 residues. Trimming removed 6 bases from V and 5 bases from J; junction bases left unmatched: 2. CDR1 is SNHLY and CDR2 is FYNNEI in the germline V gene. The CDR3: CASRREGDEQYF. Here the CDR3 DNA reads TGTGCCAGCAGGCGGGAGGGCGACGAGCAGTACTTC.

J is TRBJ1-5 and V is TRBV11-3; 10 bases fit TRBD1. V trimming: 7 bases; J trimming: 0 bases; junction bases outside the gene matches: 9. The CDR3 has 17 residues. Germline assignment: CDR1 SGHNT and CDR2 YENEEA. The CDR3: CASTGTGVTYSNQPQHF. CDR3 DNA sequence: TGTGCCAGCACCGGGACAGGGGTAACATATAGCAATCAGCCCCAGCATTTT.

V and J are TRBV7-9 and TRBJ2-7; 8 nucleotides agree with TRBD2. Germline assignment: CDR1 SEHNR and CDR2 FQNEAQ (reference sequence). The CDR3 length is 14 residues. V gave up 6 bases and J gave up 3 bases; unmatched junction bases: 7. CDR3 sequence: CASSVVSGIYEQYF. The CDR3 DNA sequence: TGTGCCAGCAGTGTAGTTAGCGGGATCTACGAGCAGTACTTC.

The chain combines TRBV19 with TRBJ2-1; D remains unclear. Trimming cost V 1 base and J 7 bases, with 14 bases left between them. The CDR3 is made up of 15 amino acids. Germline assignment: CDR1 LNHDA and CDR2 SQIVND (reference sequence). The CDR3 DNA sequence: TGTGCCAGTAGTATAGTAGGAGACCGGCGGAATGAGCAGTTCTTC. Protein product: CASSIVGDRRNEQFF.

This rearrangement joins TRBV19 to TRBJ2-1; 9 bases match TRBD1. Germline V gene data show CDR1 as LNHDA and CDR2 as SQIVND (reference sequence). CDR3 length: 17 amino acids. Trimming cost V 1 base and J 5 bases; bases outside gene matches: 9. CDR3 sequence: CASSIVSAGTGHNEQFF. CDR3 DNA sequence: TGTGCCAGTAGTATAGTAAGTGCCGGGACAGGGCACAATGAGCAGTTCTTC.

The chain links TRBV10-3 to TRBJ2-1, with 10 bases that match TRBD2. CDR3 size: 15 residues. The junction had 6 bases not matched to a gene; V was cut back by 3 bases and J by 7 bases. Germline loops: CDR1 ENHRY, CDR2 SYGVKD. The CDR3 spells CAISEKAGGKNEQFF. The DNA for the CDR3 is TGTGCCATCAGTGAAAAAGCGGGAGGGAAAAATGAGCAGTTCTTC.

The chain links TRBV4-3 to TRBJ1-1; TRBD1 is a possible D gene (5 bases). This CDR3 region has 15 residues. The germline gives CDR1 LGHNA, CDR2 YSLEER. The V end lost 0 bases, the J end lost 2 bases, and 10 bases lay between the germline ends. The chain's CDR3 is CASSQDTGANTEAFF. For the CDR3, the DNA is TGCGCCAGCAGCCAAGATACAGGAGCTAACACTGAAGCTTTCTTT.

This chain uses TRBV27 with TRBJ1-1, with 7 bases matching TRBD1. The CDR3 has 15 residues. With V trimmed by 6 bases and J by 4 bases, 11 bases remained unmatched. Germline V CDR1 and CDR2: MNHEY, SMNVEV (reference sequence). CDR3 amino acids: CASSHGTAGSTEAFF. As DNA, the CDR3 is TGTGCCAGCAGCCACGGGACAGCAGGCAGCACTGAAGCTTTCTTT.

The chain uses TRBV19 and TRBJ2-7, with TRBD1 identical over 9 bases. There are 15 residues in the CDR3. V lost 3 bases and J lost 3; bases outside the gene matches: 6. Looked up from germline, CDR1 is LNHDA and CDR2 is SQIVND (reference sequence). The CDR3 DNA is TGTGCCAGTAGTATCCGACCGGGACAGGGCTACGAGCAGTACTTC. It codes for CASSIRPGQGYEQYF.

V gene TRBV29-1 combines with J gene TRBJ1-1; D not resolved. The V and J ends lost 2 bases and 11 bases respectively, with 12 bases between them. CDR1 and CDR2 (germline): SQVTM, ANQGSEA. The CDR3 runs to 11 residues. The CDR3 reads CSVEKASEAFF. For the CDR3, the DNA is TGCAGCGTTGAAAAGGCAAGCGAGGCTTTCTTT. Based on the CDR3 plus reference TRBV29-1 and TRBJ1-1, the full variable domain is SAVISQKPSRDICQRGTSLTIQCQVDSQVTMMFWYRQQPGQSLTLIATANQGSEATYESGFVIDKFPISRPNLTFSTLTVSNMSPEDSSIYLCSVEKASEAFFGQGTRLTVV.

The chain employs TRBV2 and TRBJ1-4; TRBD1 matches at 8 bases. This CDR3 contains 14 residues. The germline V gene has CDR1 SNHLY and CDR2 FYNNEI. After removal of 7 bases from V and 5 bases from J, the junction contained 6 bases not matched to a gene. This chain's CDR3 is CASTYRGMNEKLFF. The CDR3, as DNA: TGTGCCAGCACCTACAGGGGGATGAATGAAAAACTGTTTTTT.

The genes are TRBV19 and TRBJ2-3, with 7 bases lining up with TRBD2. J lost 4 bases, V lost 3 bases, and 10 bases had no gene match. The CDR3 is 16 amino acids. From germline, CDR1 is LNHDA and CDR2 SQIVND (reference sequence). The CDR3 loop is CASSIGGGIAADTQYF. CDR3 nucleotides: TGTGCCAGTAGTATTGGGGGGGGGATAGCTGCAGATACGCAGTATTTT.

This clone has just a few counts. The V gene is TRBV19, the J gene TRBJ1-3; D gene ambiguous. The CDR3 spans 14 residues. Deletions cut 10 bases from V and 1 base from J, with 14 bases between. Germline lookup yields CDR1 LNHDA and CDR2 SQIVND (reference sequence). The CDR3 DNA reads as TGTGCCACCTCCTACCCACAGTCTGGAAACACCATATATTTT. This codes for CATSYPQSGNTIYF.

The chain has TRBV6-2 or TRBV6-3 and TRBJ1-2, with TRBD1 identical over 7 bases. The CDR3 has 14 amino acids. The germline CDR1 and CDR2 sequences are MNHEY and SVGEGT. Trimming cost V 6 bases and J 4 bases; bases outside gene matches: 8. This chain's CDR3 is CASSTGAVVYGYTF. CDR3 nucleotide sequence: TGTGCCAGCAGCACAGGGGCGGTCGTCTATGGCTACACCTTC.

V and J are TRBV5-6 and TRBJ2-2, with D unclear. This CDR3 has 13 amino acids. Germline assignment: CDR1 SGHDT and CDR2 YYEEEE. Trimming pared 2 bases from V and 2 bases from J, leaving 4 bases between. In nucleotides, the CDR3 is TGTGCCAGCAGCTTCGGTAACACCGGGGAGCTGTTTTTT. Protein product: CASSFGNTGELFF.

The chain joins TRBV28 to TRBJ1-4; TRBD1 aligns across 9 bases. This CDR3 contains 13 residues. The germline CDR1 and CDR2 sequences are MDHEN and SYDVKM. Trimming cost V 8 bases and J 8 bases; bases outside gene matches: 6. CDR3 DNA sequence: TGTGCCAGCTCGGGACAGGGTATAGAAAAACTGTTTTTT. As protein: CASSGQGIEKLFF.

The rearrangement links TRBV10-3 to TRBJ2-1; tentatively, D is TRBD2 (7 bases). Germline V lookup: CDR1 ENHRY, CDR2 SYGVKD. V lost 6 bases and J lost 10, with 16 bases in between. The CDR3 has 13 residues. DNA for the CDR3: TGTGCCATCAGCCTAGGGGGGGAGATGGAGCAGTTCTTC. Protein sequence: CAISLGGEMEQFF.

This clone was found once. The chain carries TRBV15 and TRBJ1-4, with D possibly being TRBD1 (5 bases). CDR3 size: 17 residues. V lost 0 bases and J 2 bases, leaving 13 bases between the germline ends. Germline-derived CDR1 and CDR2 are LNHNV and YYDKDF (reference sequence). DNA of the CDR3: TGTGCCACCAGCAGAGATGGTAGGGGTAGGACTAATGAAAAACTGTTTTTT. Amino acid sequence: CATSRDGRGRTNEKLFF.

The V and J genes are TRBV30 and TRBJ2-2, with 8 bases that match TRBD1. With V trimmed by 3 bases and J by 4 bases, 1 base remained unmatched. CDR1 and CDR2 (germline): GTSNPN, SVGIG (reference sequence). The CDR3 length is 13 residues. CDR3: CAWRDRGTGELFF. DNA for the CDR3: TGTGCCTGGAGAGACAGGGGCACCGGGGAGCTGTTTTTT.

The gene calls are TRBV4-3 and TRBJ2-1; tentative D call: TRBD2 (6 bases). V was shortened by 1 base and J by 4 bases, with 14 bases between the two germline ends. This CDR3 is built from 16 residues. Germline CDR1 and CDR2: LGHNA and YSLEER. CDR3 in DNA: TGCGCCAGCAGCCAAGCTGGGACTCCAAGGTACAATGAGCAGTTCTTC. This sequence encodes CASSQAGTPRYNEQFF.

The chain links TRBV7-9 to TRBJ2-3; D is undetermined. The CDR3 has 15 residues. The germline V gene encodes CDR1 SEHNR and CDR2 FQNEAQ (reference sequence). Trimming stripped 2 bases from V and 2 bases from J, with 11 bases between. CDR3 nucleotide sequence: TGTGCCAGCAGCTTACTACAGTACTCCACAGATACGCAGTATTTT. Encoded protein: CASSLLQYSTDTQYF. The variable domain in full, with the rest retrieved from reference TRBV7-9 and TRBJ2-3, is DTGVSQNPRHKITKRGQNVTFRCDPISEHNRLYWYRQTLGQGPEFLTYFQNEAQLEKSRLLSDRFSAERPKGSFSTLEIQRTEQGDSAMYLCASSLLQYSTDTQYFGPGTRLTVL.

CDR3 residues: CASNSGLAGGIVNEQFF. The CDR3 nucleotides are TGCGCCAGCAATTCGGGACTAGCGGGAGGAATTGTGAATGAGCAGTTCTTC. The chain couples TRBV5-1 to TRBJ2-1; 15 bases match TRBD2. The CDR3 consists of 17 residues. Losses at the gene ends were 6 bases for V and 7 bases for J; bases not matched to a gene: 11. Germline V gene lookup returns CDR1 SGHRS and CDR2 YFSETQ.

CDR3 nucleotides: TGCGCCAGCAGCTCCTGGACTAGCGGGAATAACGAGCAGTACTTC. This encodes CASSSWTSGNNEQYF. The chain uses TRBV5-1 and TRBJ2-7, with TRBD2 matching 12 bases. The CDR3 has 15 amino acids. The germline gives CDR1 SGHRS, CDR2 YFSETQ. V dropped 3 bases and J dropped 5; count of bases not matched to a gene: 6.

V gene TRBV9 combines with J gene TRBJ2-1, with a weak D call TRBD1 (6 bases). The CDR3 length is 15 residues. CDR1 is SGDLS and CDR2 is YYNGEE in the germline V gene. The germline V and J ends were trimmed by 3 bases and 4 bases, with 14 bases remaining between them. In DNA form, the CDR3 reads TGTGCCAGCAGCGACCCAGGGGACGCTTACAATGAGCAGTTCTTC. Protein product: CASSDPGDAYNEQFF.

The chain recombines TRBV24-1 with TRBJ2-7, with TRBD1 identical over 10 bases. V trimming: 3 bases; J trimming: 6 bases; junction bases outside the gene matches: 10. The CDR3 has 16 amino acids. Germline V lookup: CDR1 KGHDR, CDR2 SFDVKD. The chain's CDR3 is CATSDKAGTGVGEQYF. CDR3 nucleotide sequence: TGTGCCACCAGTGATAAAGCCGGGACAGGGGTGGGCGAGCAGTACTTC.

The CDR3: CASSKAASGSITGELFF. The CDR3 bases are TGTGCCAGCAGCAAAGCCGCTAGCGGGAGTATCACCGGGGAGCTGTTTTTT. This chain uses TRBV21-1 with TRBJ2-2; the table names TRBD2, a call not compared with the DNA. TRBV21-1 is a listed pseudogene. The CDR3 runs to 17 residues.

This rearrangement joins TRBV5-1 to TRBJ2-1; D call uncertain. This CDR3 is 12 amino acids long. The V end was cut by 4 bases, the J end by 6 bases, with 8 bases between. CDR1 SGHRS and CDR2 YFSETQ come from the germline V gene. The CDR3 sequence is CASSVGFNEQFF. The CDR3 DNA sequence: TGCGCCAGCAGCGTCGGGTTCAATGAGCAGTTCTTC.

The genes are TRBV28 and TRBJ2-1, with D possibly TRBD2 on 5 matching bases. The CDR3 has 17 amino acids. The V gene lost 3 bases and the J gene lost 8 bases, with 23 bases spanning the gap. The V gene's germline CDR1 is MDHEN and CDR2 SYDVKM. CDR3 nucleotides: TGTGCCAGCAGTTTCCTCTTCCCAGAGACTAAATTGGATGAGCAGTTCTTC. The encoded protein is CASSFLFPETKLDEQFF.